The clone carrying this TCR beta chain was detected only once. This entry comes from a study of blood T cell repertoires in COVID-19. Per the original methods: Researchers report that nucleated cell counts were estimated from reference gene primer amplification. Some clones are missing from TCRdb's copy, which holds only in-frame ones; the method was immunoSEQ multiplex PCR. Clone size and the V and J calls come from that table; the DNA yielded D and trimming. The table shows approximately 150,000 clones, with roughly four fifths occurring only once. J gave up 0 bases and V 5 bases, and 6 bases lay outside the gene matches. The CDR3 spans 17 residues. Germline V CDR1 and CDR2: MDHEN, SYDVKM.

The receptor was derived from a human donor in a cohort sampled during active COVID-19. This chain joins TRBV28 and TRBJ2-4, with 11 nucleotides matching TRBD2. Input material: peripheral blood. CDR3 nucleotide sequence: TGTGCCAGCAGTCTGCGGGGACTAGCGGAAGCCAAAAACATTCAGTACTTC. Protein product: CASSLRGLAEAKNIQYF.